This T cell receptor beta chain was profiled in a study of T cells after yellow fever vaccination. Study-level background: Where fractions had low cell numbers, libraries were prepared from them with the SMART-Seq v4 Ultra Low Input RNA kit. Regarding the study as a whole: The secondary T-cell response peaked on day 5, not day 15, but was weaker. Re-detected after boosting: most primary clones, about 96% of CD4 and under 90% of CD8.

This clonotype came up a few times. The antigen is unknown. Losses at the gene ends were 9 bases for V and 4 bases for J; bases not matched to a gene: 2. The CDR3 length is 13 residues. In germline, CDR1 is MGHDK, CDR2 SYGVNS. TCRdb passed the 5' RACE reads through MiXCR, listing each CDR3 protein once. This sample yields hundreds of thousands of distinct CDR3 sequences, of which about a fifth are seen a single time; around 15% belongs to the top ten. The source of this sequence is a man between 25 and 39 years old who received the YFV17D yellow fever vaccine. V and J are TRBV25-1 and TRBJ1-4; 10 positions agree with TRBD1. Sequenced here: PBMCs, sampled 15 days after the yellow fever booster vaccination. The DNA for the CDR3 is TGTGCCAGTAGGGACAGGGGTAATGAAAAACTGTTTTTT. Translating gives CASRDRGNEKLFF.